This entry lists 15 T cell receptor beta chains sequenced from one sample in a study of blood T cell repertoires in COVID-19. Some clones are missing from TCRdb's copy, which holds only in-frame ones; the method was immunoSEQ multiplex PCR. Of about 33,000 clones listed, around 84% were seen once; the top ten hold 35%. Sequencing was performed on peripheral blood. Receptors originate from a man older than 75 with acute or convalescent COVID-19.

This rearrangement joins TRBV11-2 to TRBJ2-2; tentative D call: TRBD1 (5 bases). Germline loops: CDR1 SGHAT, CDR2 FQNNGV. The ends were cut back, 0 bases at V and 7 bases at J, with 6 bases in the middle. There are 13 residues in the CDR3. DNA for the CDR3: TGTGCCAGCAGCTTAGAAAGGGGCGGGGAGCTGTTTTTT. It encodes CASSLERGGELFF.

This clone has only one observation. V usage is TRBV18 and J usage is TRBJ1-4, with TRBD1 matching 8 bases. CDR1 and CDR2 from the germline V gene are KGHSH and LQKENI. This CDR3 is built from 13 residues. The V and J ends lost 6 bases and 7 bases, in that order; junction bases with no gene match: 4. The CDR3 region is CASSPTGAEKLFF. The DNA for the CDR3 is TGTGCCAGCTCTCCGACAGGGGCTGAAAAACTGTTTTTT.

The gene calls are TRBV2 and TRBJ2-2; a weak D match, TRBD1 (5 bases). The CDR3 spans 14 residues. Germline-derived CDR1 and CDR2 are SNHLY and FYNNEI. V gave up 6 bases and J gave up 5 bases, with 13 bases separating them. The CDR3 bases are TGTGCCAGCAGCCCTGACAGATGGACCGGGGAGCTGTTTTTT. Its translation: CASSPDRWTGELFF.

The chain has TRBV7-9 and TRBJ1-1; no clear D. Trimming took 0 bases from V and 4 from J, leaving 6 bases between them. The CDR3 contains 13 residues. Looked up from germline, CDR1 is SEHNR and CDR2 is FQNEAQ (reference sequence). In DNA, the CDR3 is TGTGCCAGCAGCTTAGCTAGCGCCACTGAAGCTTTCTTT. Translation: CASSLASATEAFF.

The CDR3, as DNA: TGTGCCAGCACGGCGGACACTCACAATCGTTCACCCCTCCACTTT. Its translation: CASTADTHNRSPLHF. This chain links TRBV6-5 with TRBJ1-6; D possibly corresponds to TRBD1 (5 bases). The germline V gene has CDR1 MNHEY and CDR2 SVGAGI. V shed 7 bases and J shed 9 bases, with 19 bases lying between them. CDR3 length equals 15 residues.

J is TRBJ1-4 and V is TRBV6-1, with no clear D. V was pared by 7 bases and J by 5 bases, with 11 bases between. This CDR3 spans 13 amino acids. Germline V gives CDR1 MNHNS, CDR2 SASEGT. The CDR3 DNA reads TGTGCCAGCAACCGGGGTTGGAATGAAAAACTGTTTTTT. Translated, it gives CASNRGWNEKLFF.

The chain employs TRBV2 and TRBJ2-1; a possible D gene is TRBD2 (9 bases). Trimming pared 6 bases from V and 3 bases from J, leaving 21 bases between. There are 17 residues in the CDR3. Germline CDR1 and CDR2: SNHLY and FYNNEI. The CDR3 sequence: CASRRAGGTGGYNEQFF. The DNA for the CDR3 is TGTGCCAGCAGGAGAGCGGGGGGCACAGGGGGCTACAATGAGCAGTTCTTC.

The chain couples TRBV6-5 to TRBJ2-7; 7 bases match TRBD1. J was trimmed by 3 bases and V by 6 bases; bases with no gene match: 8. Germline lookup yields CDR1 MNHEY and CDR2 SVGAGI. CDR3 length: 14 amino acids. CDR3 protein: CASSAPDRVYEQYF. CDR3 bases: TGTGCCAGCAGCGCCCCCGACAGGGTCTACGAGCAGTACTTC.

The rearrangement uses TRBV5-1 and TRBJ2-7; 10 bases are shared with TRBD1. CDR3 length: 14 residues. V was clipped by 4 bases and J by 5 bases; unmatched bases: 6. From germline, CDR1 is SGHRS and CDR2 YFSETQ. CDR3 DNA sequence: TGCGCCAGCAGCCGTGGACAGGGGGTCGACGAGCAGTACTTC. Amino acid sequence: CASSRGQGVDEQYF.

The rearrangement joins TRBV5-1 to TRBJ1-1; 9 bases fit TRBD1. V was clipped by 5 bases and J by 6 bases; unmatched bases: 5. The CDR3 contains 13 residues. Germline lookup yields CDR1 SGHRS and CDR2 YFSETQ. The CDR3 coding sequence is TGCGCCAGCAGGTGGACAGGGGCGGCTGAAGCTTTCTTT. It specifies CASRWTGAAEAFF.

V and J are TRBV4-2 and TRBJ2-1; TRBD2 matches 8 bases. This CDR3 has 16 amino acids. Trimming cost V 0 bases and J 3 bases; bases outside gene matches: 4. Germline values: CDR1 LGHNA, CDR2 YNFKEQ. DNA of the CDR3: TGTGCCAGCAGCCAAGATGGGCGGGGGGTCTACAATGAGCAGTTCTTC. Residues: CASSQDGRGVYNEQFF.

In its sample, this clone was seen once. The chain is built from TRBV12-5 and TRBJ2-5; 10 nucleotides line up with TRBD2. The J segment lost 3 bases and the V segment lost 2 bases, leaving 3 bases of the junction unmatched. This CDR3 region has 15 residues. The germline V gene encodes CDR1 LGHNT and CDR2 FRNRAP. CDR3: CASGLPGLAEETQYF. For the CDR3, the DNA is TGTGCTAGTGGTTTGCCCGGACTAGCGGAAGAGACCCAGTACTTC.

The rearrangement uses TRBV9 and TRBJ2-3, with unresolved D. The CDR3 is 15 amino acids. The V end was cut by 0 bases, the J end by 0 bases, with 8 bases between. CDR1 and CDR2 (germline): SGDLS, YYNGEE. The CDR3 nucleotides read TGTGCCAGCAGCGTAGACGCGTCTAGCACAGATACGCAGTATTTT. Translated, it gives CASSVDASSTDTQYF.

V and J are TRBV13 and TRBJ2-3, with 15 positions matching TRBD2. Germline assignment: CDR1 PRHDT and CDR2 FYEKMQ (reference sequence). After removal of 3 bases from V and 0 bases from J, the junction contained 1 base not matched to a gene. This CDR3 is built from 17 residues. CDR3 loop: CASSLGLAGGSTDTQYF. The CDR3 nucleotides read TGTGCCAGCAGCTTGGGACTAGCGGGGGGTAGCACAGATACGCAGTATTTT.

The chain employs TRBV19 and TRBJ1-2, with D possibly being TRBD1 (5 bases). The CDR3 runs to 17 residues. The germline V and J ends were trimmed by 4 bases and 1 base, with 19 bases remaining between them. In germline, CDR1 is LNHDA, CDR2 SQIVND (reference sequence). The CDR3 loop reads CASSTPFGGVDNYGYTF. The CDR3 DNA sequence: TGTGCCAGTAGTACCCCCTTTGGGGGGGTCGATAACTATGGCTACACCTTC. Variable domain in full (rest from reference TRBV19 and TRBJ1-2): DGGITQSPKYLFRKEGQNVTLSCEQNLNHDAMYWYRQDPGQGLRLIYYSQIVNDFQKGDIAEGYSVSREKKESFPLTVTSAQKNPTAFYLCASSTPFGGVDNYGYTFGSGTRLTVV.